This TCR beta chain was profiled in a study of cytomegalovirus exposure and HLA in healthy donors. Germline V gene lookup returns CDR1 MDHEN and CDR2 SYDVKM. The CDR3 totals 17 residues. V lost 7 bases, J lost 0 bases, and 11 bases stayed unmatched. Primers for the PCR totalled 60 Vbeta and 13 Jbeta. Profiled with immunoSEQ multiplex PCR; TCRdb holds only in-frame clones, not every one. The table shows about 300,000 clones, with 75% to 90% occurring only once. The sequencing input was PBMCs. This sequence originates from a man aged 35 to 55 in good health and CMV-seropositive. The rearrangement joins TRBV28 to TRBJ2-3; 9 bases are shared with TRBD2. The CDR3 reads CASTYPVSGGSTDTQYF. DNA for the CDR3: TGTGCCAGCACTTATCCCGTTAGCGGGGGAAGCACAGATACGCAGTATTTT. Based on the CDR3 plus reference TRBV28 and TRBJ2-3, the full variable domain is DVKVTQSSRYLVKRTGEKVFLECVQDMDHENMFWYRQDPGLGLRLIYFSYDVKMKEKGDIPEGYSVSREKKERFSLILESASTNQTSMYLCASTYPVSGGSTDTQYFGPGTRLTVL.